The T cell receptor (beta chain) under discussion was sequenced for a study of blood T cell repertoires in COVID-19. Study summary: The United States, Italy and Spain were the sources of the acute and convalescent COVID-19 samples.

As processed by the authors: Reference gene primer amplification gave estimated nucleated cell counts. The data were produced by immunoSEQ multiplex PCR, yet TCRdb's version contains in-frame clones alone and is incomplete. The DNA was the basis for D and trimming; V, J and clone size are from that table. Here the sample spans 100,000 to 120,000 clones, about 86% being singletons. Germline CDR1 reads SNHLY; CDR2 reads FYNNEI. The CDR3 runs to 14 residues. The ends lost 6 bases at V and 6 bases at J; junction bases unmatched: 7. This chain uses TRBV2 with TRBJ2-2, with TRBD1 identical over 7 bases. The sequenced sample consisted of peripheral blood. The receptor comes from an elderly man with acute or convalescent COVID-19. The CDR3 nucleotides read TGTGCCAGCAGCAAGACAGGGCCGGCCGGGGAGCTGTTTTTT. Residues: CASSKTGPAGELFF.